The clone carrying this T cell receptor beta chain has at least ten counts. The antigen is unknown. Sequencing started from total RNA isolated from unfractionated whole blood. The study's library attached unique molecular identifiers to single cDNA molecules. One entry per CDR3 protein results from TCRdb running MiXCR on the 5' RACE reads. The sample holds approximately 140,000 distinct CDR3 sequences, around 4.1% seen once. The entry originates in a study of human T cells and chemical hapten exposure. Notes on the study in general: Sensitizing to DPC left TCRs with a frequency above 1 in 1000 unaltered.

The V and J ends lost 0 bases and 2 bases respectively, with 8 bases between them. The CDR3 has 14 residues. The germline V gene has CDR1 SGHRS and CDR2 YFSETQ. This chain links TRBV5-1 with TRBJ1-2, with D perhaps TRBD1 (6 bases). This TCR was sampled from a female donor in good health. CDR3 protein: CASSLGTANYGYTF. For the CDR3, the DNA is TGCGCCAGCAGCTTGGGGACAGCCAACTATGGCTACACCTTC.